This T cell receptor beta chain was identified during a study of T cells in Graves' hyperthyroidism and ophthalmopathy. TCR beta CDR3 regions were amplified from RNA transcripts. The HTBI primer set was used in a first-round RT-PCR of the TCR CDR3. MiXCR was run by TCRdb on the multiplex PCR reads, yielding one entry per CDR3 protein. The sample yields 500,000 or so distinct CDR3 sequences, 17% seen once. The CDR3 has 16 residues. Germline values: CDR1 ENHRY, CDR2 SYGVKD. V was shortened by 7 bases and J by 4 bases, with 19 bases between the two germline ends. This receptor was identified in a woman between 18 and 29 years old with Graves' ophthalmopathy. V gene TRBV10-3 combines with J gene TRBJ2-2; possibly TRBD1 or TRBD2 for D (5 bases each). Sequencing used blood. CDR3 sequence (DNA): TGTGCCATCACCTCCGGGGCCTCCCATGGCACCGGGGAGCTGTTTTTT. This sequence encodes CAITSGASHGTGELFF.